This TCR beta chain was obtained from a study of blood T cell repertoires in COVID-19. Across the study: The United States, Italy and Spain were the sources of the acute and convalescent COVID-19 samples. T cells, B-cell-depleted T cells, or PBMCs supplied cDNA or gDNA.

Trimming cost V 2 bases and J 0 bases, with 7 bases left between them. CDR1 MNHEY and CDR2 SMNVEV come from the germline V gene (reference sequence). The CDR3 runs 14 residues. As originally analysed: Estimation of nucleated cell counts relied on the amplification of reference gene primers. The data were produced by immunoSEQ multiplex PCR, yet TCRdb's version contains in-frame clones alone and is incomplete. That table furnishes V, J and clone size, whereas the DNA furnished D and trimming. The sample contains tens of thousands of clones, roughly 79% of which appear only once. Sequenced: peripheral blood. The TCR originated in a man of 80 years or more with acute or convalescent COVID-19. This chain joins TRBV27 and TRBJ1-1; the D gene is possibly TRBD1 (5 bases). Here the CDR3 reads CASSLRQLNTEAFF. DNA for the CDR3: TGTGCCAGCAGTTTAAGACAGTTGAACACTGAAGCTTTCTTT.